A selection of T cell receptor beta chains follows, all from one sample in a study of graft-versus-host responses after intestinal transplantation. The table came from immunoSEQ multiplex PCR; TCRdb's copy has only in-frame clones and leaves some out. The profile shows some 64,000 clones, 90% to 95% of them singletons. These TCRs are of unknown antigen specificity. The sequencing here drew on unstimulated CD8+ T cells sorted from spleen or lymph node cells, taken before transplant. These receptors were obtained from a human donor who was the organ donor for an intestinal transplant. CDR3s include the opening cysteine and the closing phenylalanine or tryptophan. A D gene is named only where the DNA matches it firmly. Not every row has a clone size; where given, it reads once, few, many or a size class.

D: TRBD2; J: TRBJ2-3; V: TRBV11-2; size: once; length: 17; DNA: TGTGCCAGCAGCCACCTAATTAGCGGGGGGAGCACAGATACGCAGTATTTT; CDR3: CASSHLISGGSTDTQYF
D: TRBD1; J: TRBJ1-2; V: TRBV4-2; size: few; length: 14; DNA: TGTGCCAGCAGCCAAGAAGACAGGGGGCATGGCTACACCTTC; CDR3: CASSQEDRGHGYTF
D: TRBD1; J: TRBJ1-1; V: TRBV27; size: -; length: 13; DNA: TGTGCCAGCAGTCAAGGACAGGGCTATGAAGCTTTCTTT; CDR3: CASSQGQGYEAFF
D: TRBD2; J: TRBJ2-1; V: TRBV29-1; size: once; length: 16; DNA: TGCAGCGGGGTGACTAGCGGGATATGGCCCTACAATGAGCAGTTCTTC; CDR3: CSGVTSGIWPYNEQFF
D: -; J: TRBJ2-3; V: TRBV23-1; size: once; length: 16; DNA: TGCGCCAGCGGCACCCCCCAGGGTTACCCCCCAGATACGCAGTATTTT; CDR3: CASGTPQGYPPDTQYF
D: TRBD1; J: TRBJ1-1; V: TRBV7-9; size: -; length: 14; DNA: TGTGCCAGCAGCGGGATGACAGGGGGCACTGAAGCTTTCTTT; CDR3: CASSGMTGGTEAFF
D: TRBD2; J: TRBJ2-5; V: TRBV27; size: -; length: 14; DNA: TGTGCCAGCAGTAGCGGGAGGAAACAAGAGACCCAGTACTTC; CDR3: CASSSGRKQETQYF
D: TRBD2; J: TRBJ2-3; V: TRBV28; size: -; length: 14; DNA: TGTGCCAGCACTAGCGGGAGCCGCACAGATACGCAGTATTTT; CDR3: CASTSGSRTDTQYF
D: TRBD1; J: TRBJ1-4; V: TRBV27; size: -; length: 16; DNA: TGTGCCAGCAGTTTCATGGATCGGACAGGGGGCGAAAAACTGTTTTTT; CDR3: CASSFMDRTGGEKLFF
D: TRBD2; J: TRBJ2-3; V: TRBV7-6; size: -; length: 18; DNA: TGTGCCAGCAAGCCGGTGGGGGTAGCGGGACCAAACACAGATACGCAGTATTTT; CDR3: CASKPVGVAGPNTDTQYF
D: -; J: TRBJ1-2; V: TRBV6-1; size: -; length: 14; DNA: TGTGCCAGCGTGGGGGCAGGCGCAAACTATGGCTACACCTTC; CDR3: CASVGAGANYGYTF
D: TRBD1; J: TRBJ2-1; V: TRBV6-6; size: -; length: 15; DNA: TGTGCCAGCAGTCCGAGACAGGGGTCGGGGAATGAGCAGTTCTTC; CDR3: CASSPRQGSGNEQFF
D: TRBD1; J: TRBJ1-5; V: TRBV28; size: -; length: 17; DNA: TGTGCCAGCAGTCCCCCAGACAGGGTGGGAAGCAATCAGCCCCAGCATTTT; CDR3: CASSPPDRVGSNQPQHF
D: TRBD2; J: TRBJ2-1; V: TRBV9; size: -; length: 14; DNA: TGTGCCAGCAGCGAATTGGGGGGGTACAATGAGCAGTTCTTC; CDR3: CASSELGGYNEQFF
D: -; J: TRBJ1-2; V: TRBV5-6; size: few; length: 12; DNA: TGTGCCAGCAGCTTCCCCGGGAGGGAGGGAGTCTTC; CDR3: CASSFPGREGVF
D: TRBD1; J: TRBJ2-5; V: TRBV4-1; size: -; length: 15; DNA: TGCGCCAGCAGCCAAGAAACAGGGGGCGGAGGTGAGCAGTACTTC; CDR3: CASSQETGGGGEQYF
D: TRBD1; J: TRBJ1-2; V: TRBV7-6; size: -; length: 19; DNA: TGTGCCAGCAGCTTAGCGCTAACCGGGACAGGGGGCGGACACTATGGCTACACCTTC; CDR3: CASSLALTGTGGGHYGYTF
D: -; J: TRBJ2-7; V: TRBV5-4; size: -; length: 13; DNA: TGTGCCAGCAGCCCGGGTCTCACCTACGAGCAGTACTTC; CDR3: CASSPGLTYEQYF
D: TRBD2; J: TRBJ2-1; V: TRBV27; size: -; length: 15; DNA: TGTGCCAGCAGTACTTGGACTAGCGGGAGTAGAGAGCAGTTCTTC; CDR3: CASSTWTSGSREQFF
D: TRBD2; J: TRBJ2-1; V: TRBV28; size: -; length: 21; DNA: TGTGCCAGCAGTTTACTCGAACCTCCCCGGCGGTGGAGCGGGAGAGGTAATGAGCAGTTCTTC; CDR3: CASSLLEPPRRWSGRGNEQFF
D: -; J: TRBJ1-3; V: TRBV9; size: -; length: 15; DNA: TGTGCCAGCAGCCCATCAGGGAACACTGGAAACACCATATATTTT; CDR3: CASSPSGNTGNTIYF
D: -; J: TRBJ2-1; V: TRBV4-2; size: -; length: 19; DNA: TGTGCCAGCAGCCTAAAGTCCCTCCCCGCCAGGGATAACTACAATGAGCAGTTCTTC; CDR3: CASSLKSLPARDNYNEQFF
D: -; J: TRBJ1-1; V: TRBV9; size: -; length: 16; DNA: TGTGCCAGCAGCGTAGTTCCTCGATACGGGAACACTGAAGCTTTCTTT; CDR3: CASSVVPRYGNTEAFF
D: TRBD2; J: TRBJ2-5; V: TRBV27; size: -; length: 15; DNA: TGTGCCAGCAGTTTAAGGACTAGCGGGAGAGGGACCCAGTACTTC; CDR3: CASSLRTSGRGTQYF
D: -; J: TRBJ2-7; V: TRBV9; size: -; length: 12; DNA: TGTGCCAGCAGCGTTCAGGGAGGCGAGCAGTACTTC; CDR3: CASSVQGGEQYF
D: TRBD2; J: TRBJ2-1; V: TRBV11-2; size: -; length: 17; DNA: TGTGCCAGCAGCTTAGAGGGGACTAGCGGGAGTCACAATGAGCAGTTCTTC; CDR3: CASSLEGTSGSHNEQFF
D: -; J: TRBJ2-1; V: TRBV5-6; size: few; length: 12; DNA: TGTGCCAGCAGCTTGGCCCCTAATGAGCAGTTCTTC; CDR3: CASSLAPNEQFF
D: -; J: TRBJ1-6; V: TRBV7-2; size: -; length: 17; DNA: TGTGCCAGCAGCTCAAGCCGGCGGGGGGTGAATAATTCACCCCTCCACTTT; CDR3: CASSSSRRGVNNSPLHF
D: -; J: TRBJ2-3; V: TRBV28; size: -; length: 14; DNA: TGTGCCAGCAGGGGAACTAGCAGCACAGATACGCAGTATTTT; CDR3: CASRGTSSTDTQYF
D: TRBD2; J: TRBJ2-7; V: TRBV4-1; size: -; length: 15; DNA: TGCGCCAGCAGCATACTTCTAGCGGGGGCTCGGGAGCAGTACTTC; CDR3: CASSILLAGAREQYF
D: -; J: TRBJ1-2; V: TRBV28; size: -; length: 15; DNA: TGTGCCAGCAGTCCAAGAACAGGGCTTGACTATGGCTACACCTTC; CDR3: CASSPRTGLDYGYTF
D: TRBD1; J: TRBJ1-2; V: TRBV2; size: -; length: 13; DNA: TGTGCCAGCACCTTCACCGGGACAGGGAGCTACACCTTC; CDR3: CASTFTGTGSYTF
D: TRBD1; J: TRBJ1-3; V: TRBV9; size: -; length: 18; DNA: TGTGCCAGCAGCGTGGGCACCGGGACAGGAGGGTCTGGAAACACCATATATTTT; CDR3: CASSVGTGTGGSGNTIYF
D: -; J: TRBJ2-7; V: TRBV27; size: -; length: 13; DNA: TGTGCCAGCAGTTCAGGGGCGAAGTACGAGCAGTACTTC; CDR3: CASSSGAKYEQYF
D: TRBD2; J: TRBJ2-7; V: TRBV13; size: -; length: 15; DNA: TGTGCCAGCAACTCCGGGACTAGCGGTTCCTACGAGCAGTACTTC; CDR3: CASNSGTSGSYEQYF
D: -; J: TRBJ1-2; V: TRBV28; size: -; length: 14; DNA: TGTGCCAGCAGTTTACCTAGTTCGGCGGATGGCTACACCTTC; CDR3: CASSLPSSADGYTF
D: -; J: TRBJ2-1; V: TRBV19; size: -; length: 15; DNA: TGTGCCAGTAGGTTGAGTTCGGGGGAGGACAATGAGCAGTTCTTC; CDR3: CASRLSSGEDNEQFF
D: -; J: TRBJ2-1; V: TRBV7-9; size: -; length: 14; DNA: TGTGCCAGCAGCCCAGGGCGCGTTTACAATGAGCAGTTCTTC; CDR3: CASSPGRVYNEQFF
D: TRBD2; J: TRBJ2-1; V: TRBV6-6; size: -; length: 14; DNA: TGTGCCAGCACTCAACTAGCGGGAGGCTATGAGCAGTTCTTC; CDR3: CASTQLAGGYEQFF
D: -; J: TRBJ2-7; V: TRBV9; size: once; length: 16; DNA: TGTGCCAGCAGCGTAGGTAAGGACTCACTCCCCTACGAGCAGTACTTC; CDR3: CASSVGKDSLPYEQYF
D: -; J: TRBJ2-7; V: TRBV10-2; size: -; length: 14; DNA: TGCGCCAGCAGTGTTACAGGGTTCGCCTACGAGCAGTACTTC; CDR3: CASSVTGFAYEQYF
D: TRBD2; J: TRBJ2-3; V: TRBV6-1; size: -; length: 15; DNA: TGTGCCAGCAGTGAGAGCGGGACGGGAGCAGATACGCAGTATTTT; CDR3: CASSESGTGADTQYF
D: TRBD1; J: TRBJ2-1; V: TRBV28; size: -; length: 14; DNA: TGTGCCAGCACCTACAGGGGGCAGGACAATGAGCAGTTCTTC; CDR3: CASTYRGQDNEQFF
D: TRBD1; J: TRBJ1-5; V: TRBV19; size: -; length: 15; DNA: TGTGCCAGTAGTGCCCCCGGGACAGAAAATCAGCCCCAGCATTTT; CDR3: CASSAPGTENQPQHF
D: -; J: TRBJ2-3; V: TRBV7-6; size: -; length: 16; DNA: TGTGCCAGCAGCCGCCGAATCGAGGGTTACACAGATACGCAGTATTTT; CDR3: CASSRRIEGYTDTQYF
D: TRBD1; J: TRBJ2-1; V: TRBV6-1; size: -; length: 13; DNA: TGTGCCAGCGGGACAGGGCTTTACAATGAGCAGTTCTTC; CDR3: CASGTGLYNEQFF
D: TRBD1; J: TRBJ2-2; V: TRBV4-3; size: -; length: 17; DNA: TGCGCCAGCAGCCAATATCTGACAGGGTCGAGGGTCGGGGAGCTGTTTTTT; CDR3: CASSQYLTGSRVGELFF